The T cell receptor (beta chain) under discussion was sequenced for a study of blood T cells in healthy people across ages. Samples had at least 7 million PBMCs isolated from them. Combining a sample-barcoded 5' primer with a J-beta primer mix, a second PCR ran for roughly 7 to 11 cycles. From the 5' RACE reads, TCRdb called clonotypes with MiXCR, one entry per CDR3 protein. The sample records more than 500,000 distinct CDR3 sequences, roughly a quarter being singletons. Concerning this clonotype: The antigen remains undetermined.

The CDR3 length is 13 residues. Trimming pared 4 bases from V and 6 bases from J, leaving 12 bases between. CDR1 is SGHRS and CDR2 is YFSETQ in the germline V gene. Broader study findings: As age increased, TCR beta diversity per million T cells fell in a roughly linear fashion.

These data were also filed under a second study, of T cells of mothers and their children. As that study records: Donation involved three healthy Caucasian mothers and the six children that they had.

This sequence was found in a boy aged 2 to 9 in good health. The V and J genes are TRBV5-1 and TRBJ2-3; D assignment may be TRBD1 or TRBD2 (5 bases each). Sequenced input: blood. The DNA for the CDR3 is TGCGCCAGCAGCAGGGACCCCTCCGATACGCAGTATTTT. Amino acid sequence: CASSRDPSDTQYF.